This entry lists 4 T cell receptor beta chains sequenced from one sample in a study of beta chain features in type 1 diabetes listed by TCRdb under 2018. The research as a whole found: In all four CD4+ subsets, TCRB CDR3 length was moderately but significantly shorter in type 1 diabetes patients.

Their antigens remain unidentified. The library was prepared using the immunoSEQ multiplex PCR assay. The entire isolated RNA was reverse transcribed using the High Capacity cDNA Reverse Transcription Kit, and thus expressed TCRB transcripts were sequenced. Imported from immuneACCESS, the table was reduced by TCRdb to in-frame sequences with V and J called. These copies leave out some clones; in studies compared against another copy, an unresolved V gene accounts for under half, and the cause of the remainder is not known. A total of 400,000 or so clones appear in this sample, around 13% of them only once. Approximately 0.011% of the sample belongs to the ten largest clones. Specimen: naive CD4+ T cells from blood. Taken with the paper, the label for cell subset or site translates to: true naive CD4+ T cells. Receptors were obtained from a woman between 18 and 29 years old with type 1 diabetes.

The V call is TRBV29-1, the J call TRBJ2-7; 8 bases map to TRBD2. The CDR3 is 12 amino acids. Germline V gene lookup returns CDR1 SQVTM and CDR2 ANQGSEA. Trimming at V came to 3 bases and at J to 8 bases, leaving 6 bases not matched to a gene. CDR3 in amino acids: CSVDPGGEKQYF. In nucleotides, the CDR3 is TGCAGCGTTGACCCCGGGGGGGAGAAGCAGTACTTC.

V is TRBV30 and J is TRBJ1-1; the D gene is possibly TRBD1 (5 bases). V lost 1 base, J lost 1 base, and 13 bases lay in between. Germline V gene lookup returns CDR1 GTSNPN and CDR2 SVGIG (reference sequence). CDR3 size: 15 residues. The CDR3 region has the DNA TGTGCCTGGAGTGGGGGCTTGAATGGGAACACTGAAGCTTTCTTT. Its translation is CAWSGGLNGNTEAFF.

This rearrangement joins TRBV18 to TRBJ1-5, with unresolved D. CDR1 is KGHSH and CDR2 is LQKENI in the germline V gene. Trimming took 5 bases from V and 4 from J, leaving 12 bases between them. This CDR3 has 14 amino acids. The CDR3 nucleotides are TGTGCCAGCTCAACGACCAGCGAGAATCAGCCCCAGCATTTT. Its protein is CASSTTSENQPQHF.

This clone turned up a few times. V usage is TRBV30 and J usage is TRBJ2-3; D remains unclear. The germline CDR1 and CDR2 sequences are GTSNPN and SVGIG (reference sequence). The CDR3 is 12 residues long. V gave up 1 base and J gave up 5 bases, with 7 bases separating them. CDR3 DNA: TGTGCCTGGAGTGCTAGTGGAGATACGCAGTATTTT. Translated: CAWSASGDTQYF.